This TCR beta chain was profiled in a study of T cell changes during pregnancy in multiple sclerosis. Only in-frame clones appear in the TCRdb table, and some are missing; sequencing was by immunoSEQ multiplex PCR. Of tens of thousands of clones listed, 88% are singletons. V was pared by 1 base and J by 4 bases, with 13 bases between. Germline assignment: CDR1 MGHRA and CDR2 YSYEKL. This CDR3 has 15 residues. This clone is a singleton in its sample. This sequence joins TRBV4-1 and TRBJ1-1; D is unclear. Sample: peripheral blood, taken in the first trimester of pregnancy. The sequence was obtained from a female donor with multiple sclerosis, enrolled in a pregnancy study. The DNA of the CDR3 is TGCGCCAGCAGCCAAGGAGAGGGAGCGAGCACTGAAGCTTTCTTT. Its protein is CASSQGEGASTEAFF.